This TCR beta chain derives from a study of CD8 T cells in ankylosing spondylitis. Regarding the study as a whole: What seemed typical of ankylosing spondylitis blood was a TCR beta motif built from eight highly homologous variants. Clones linked to the disease showed a CD8+ phenotype. They occurred at relatively low frequencies in peripheral blood. The authors reported significant enrichment of disease-linked clones in matched ankylosing spondylitis synovial fluid. In reactive arthritis synovial fluid and blood, some motif variants had been reported before.

Concerning this clonotype: Its antigen remains unidentified.

TCRdb re-analysed the 5' RACE reads in MiXCR, keeping a single row per CDR3 protein. The sample carries about 400,000 distinct CDR3 sequences, 20% to 25% recorded once. The clonotype originates from a male donor with ankylosing spondylitis. Sequences were obtained from blood, either unsorted or a sorted T cell fraction (not recorded which).

CDR3 sequence (DNA): TGCGCCAGCAGCAGACTAGCGGGAGATGTCAAAAACATTCAGTACTTC. Protein: CASSRLAGDVKNIQYF. The rearrangement joins TRBV5-1 to TRBJ2-4; 12 bases line up with TRBD2. The CDR3 consists of 16 residues. After removal of 4 bases from V and 3 bases from J, the junction contained 5 bases not matched to a gene. Germline V gene data show CDR1 as SGHRS and CDR2 as YFSETQ.